Below are 17 T cell receptor beta chains sequenced from a single sample in a study of shared clonotypes between healthy human individuals. Measured with immunoSEQ multiplex PCR; TCRdb has only the in-frame clones, and not every one. The table records about 680,000 clones, 60% to 75% of them present only once. What was sequenced was memory CD4+ T cells sorted from blood. Subset noted: CD45RA-negative fraction. The source of these receptors is a woman aged 25 to 39 in good health.

This clone turned up a few times. The chain couples TRBV28 to TRBJ2-2, with 14 positions matching TRBD2. Trimming at V came to 7 bases and at J to 4 bases, leaving 8 bases not matched to a gene. Germline V CDR1 and CDR2: MDHEN, SYDVKM. The CDR3 runs 17 residues. CDR3 sequence: CASIAGLAGVPTGELFF. In nucleotides, the CDR3 is TGTGCCAGCATCGCGGGACTAGCGGGAGTACCCACCGGGGAGCTGTTTTTT.

This clone was counted ten times or more. The V and J genes are TRBV10-3 and TRBJ2-3; 13 bases are shared with TRBD2. The germline V gene encodes CDR1 ENHRY and CDR2 SYGVKD. This CDR3 has 16 residues. J gave up 5 bases and V 2 bases, and 4 bases lay outside the gene matches. The CDR3: CAISETSGRAVDTQYF. The CDR3 DNA reads as TGTGCCATCAGTGAGACTAGCGGGAGGGCTGTAGATACGCAGTATTTT.

The rearrangement joins TRBV5-1 to TRBJ2-1, with D unclear. The V gene's germline CDR1 is SGHRS and CDR2 YFSETQ. This CDR3 has 11 residues. The V and J ends lost 2 bases and 10 bases respectively, with 7 bases between them. The CDR3 loop reads CASSFPGEQFF. CDR3 sequence (DNA): TGCGCCAGCAGCTTCCCAGGAGAGCAGTTCTTC.

The V gene is TRBV7-9, the J gene TRBJ1-3; 9 nucleotides line up with TRBD1. CDR3 length: 16 residues. V shed 4 bases, J shed 3 bases, and the junction held 7 bases outside the gene matches. Germline V CDR1 and CDR2: SEHNR, FQNEAQ (reference sequence). CDR3 residues: CASSSRDRVIGNTIYF. CDR3 DNA sequence: TGTGCCAGCAGCTCACGGGACAGGGTAATTGGAAACACCATATATTTT.

On this clone: An end of the junction does not agree with germline; a read error may underlie this. Other DNA variants within this sample encode the same CDR3. The chain links TRBV27 to TRBJ1-2; D is perhaps TRBD1 (5 bases). CDR1 is MNHEY, CDR2 SMNVEV, per germline (reference sequence). This CDR3 has 15 residues. CDR3 loop: CASRALRTSNYGYTF. The CDR3 nucleotides read TGTGCCAGCAGAGCGCTCCGGACAAGTAACTATGGCTACACCTTT.

CDR3 DNA sequence: TGCAGCGGGCAACGGACGGCACAAGAGACCCAGTACTTC. This gives the protein CSGQRTAQETQYF. The chain employs TRBV29-1 and TRBJ2-5; D not resolved. V was clipped by 7 bases and J by 2 bases, with 14 bases between them. The CDR3 extends over 13 amino acids. Germline lookup yields CDR1 SQVTM and CDR2 ANQGSEA.

The genes are TRBV19 and TRBJ2-2; 7 bases map to TRBD2. Germline CDR1 and CDR2: LNHDA and SQIVND (reference sequence). The ends lost 6 bases at V and 6 bases at J; junction bases unmatched: 4. The CDR3 is made up of 13 amino acids. The CDR3 sequence: CASSRTSSGELFF. CDR3 nucleotide sequence: TGTGCCAGTAGCCGGACTAGTTCCGGGGAGCTGTTTTTT. Full variable domain (missing parts from reference TRBV19 and TRBJ2-2): DGGITQSPKYLFRKEGQNVTLSCEQNLNHDAMYWYRQDPGQGLRLIYYSQIVNDFQKGDIAEGYSVSREKKESFPLTVTSAQKNPTAFYLCASSRTSSGELFFGEGSRLTVL.

V usage is TRBV19 and J usage is TRBJ2-1, with 15 bases lining up with TRBD2. V lost 6 bases and J lost 10; bases outside the gene matches: 10. The CDR3 covers 16 residues. The germline V gene encodes CDR1 LNHDA and CDR2 SQIVND (reference sequence). The CDR3 is CASRNTPGLAGGEQFF. As DNA, the CDR3 is TGTGCCAGTAGAAACACTCCGGGACTAGCGGGAGGAGAGCAGTTCTTC.

The V call is TRBV11-2, the J call TRBJ2-2, with D possibly being TRBD1 (5 bases). Germline CDR1 reads SGHAT; CDR2 reads FQNNGV. The CDR3 covers 16 residues. V lost 1 base and J 4 bases, leaving 13 bases between the germline ends. CDR3 sequence: CASSLAGLWGTGELFF. In DNA form, the CDR3 reads TGTGCCAGCAGCTTAGCAGGGCTTTGGGGCACCGGGGAGCTGTTTTTT.

V gene TRBV2 combines with J gene TRBJ2-5; a weak D match, TRBD2 (5 bases). The germline V gene encodes CDR1 SNHLY and CDR2 FYNNEI. Trimming removed 6 bases from V and 5 bases from J, with 13 bases in between. This CDR3 is 13 amino acids long. The CDR3 here is CASSFGRGETQYF. The DNA of the CDR3 is TGTGCCAGCAGCTTTGGTAGAGGGGAGACCCAGTACTTC.

This clone occurred once. The chain has TRBV5-1 and TRBJ1-1; D gene ambiguous. The V gene lost 2 bases and the J gene lost 7 bases, with 15 bases spanning the gap. CDR3 length: 14 residues. CDR1 SGHRS and CDR2 YFSETQ come from the germline V gene. The CDR3 DNA sequence: TGCGCCAGCAGCTTCGACCTGTCGGGGAGTGAAGCTTTCTTT. Translation gives CASSFDLSGSEAFF.

The chain uses TRBV9 and TRBJ2-1, with 9 bases aligning to TRBD1. V lost 0 bases to trimming and J lost 7 bases; unmatched junction nucleotides: 11. The germline CDR1 and CDR2 sequences are SGDLS and YYNGEE. This CDR3 is built from 17 residues. Here the CDR3 reads CASSVARAGQGSNEQFF. The CDR3 DNA reads as TGTGCCAGCAGCGTAGCGCGGGCGGGACAGGGAAGTAATGAGCAGTTCTTC.

This clone has a handful of counts. The chain carries TRBV6-5 and TRBJ1-2, with D maybe TRBD1 (6 bases). The germline CDR1 and CDR2 sequences are MNHEY and SVGAGI. The CDR3 contains 14 residues. V was pared by 5 bases and J by 2 bases, with 12 bases between. As DNA, the CDR3 is TGTGCCAGCAGTCTGATTACAGGGAACTATGGCTACACCTTC. Protein product: CASSLITGNYGYTF.

The chain uses TRBV5-6 and TRBJ1-5; 11 nucleotides align to TRBD1. Per the germline V gene, CDR1 is SGHDT and CDR2 is YYEEEE. The CDR3 extends over 15 amino acids. V shed 1 base and J 8 bases; nucleotides not matched to a gene: 5. CDR3 sequence: CASSLRTGGAEPQHF. The DNA for the CDR3 is TGTGCCAGCAGCTTGAGGACAGGGGGCGCGGAGCCCCAGCATTTT. The whole variable domain, filled in from reference TRBV5-6 and TRBJ1-5, reads DAGVTQSPTHLIKTRGQQVTLRCSPKSGHDTVSWYQQALGQGPQFIFQYYEEEERQRGNFPDRFSGHQFPNYSSELNVNALLLGDSALYLCASSLRTGGAEPQHFGDGTRLSIL.

This clone has at least ten counts. This CDR3 is CASSQRMGQATYEQYF. As DNA, the CDR3 is TGCGCCAGCAGCCAACGAATGGGACAGGCTACCTACGAGCAGTACTTC. V gene TRBV4-1 combines with J gene TRBJ2-7; 8 nucleotides align to TRBD1. The V gene's germline CDR1 is MGHRA and CDR2 YSYEKL. V was clipped by 2 bases and J by 2 bases; unmatched bases: 8. The CDR3 is made up of 16 amino acids.

V is TRBV27 and J is TRBJ1-2, with 9 bases fitting TRBD1. The CDR3 is 13 amino acids. Germline CDR1 and CDR2: MNHEY and SMNVEV (reference sequence). With V trimmed by 6 bases and J by 7 bases, 6 bases remained unmatched. CDR3 coding DNA: TGTGCCAGCAGGCAAACAGGGGGCGCTGGCTACACCTTC. It codes for CASRQTGGAGYTF.

This clone was detected only a few times. This rearrangement joins TRBV11-2 to TRBJ2-1; D remains ambiguous. CDR1 is SGHAT and CDR2 is FQNNGV in the germline V gene. This CDR3 has 18 residues. V was clipped by 3 bases and J by 4 bases, with 22 bases between them. CDR3 region: CASSFPQGPGTMYNEQFF. The CDR3 DNA reads TGTGCCAGCAGCTTCCCCCAAGGACCCGGTACTATGTACAATGAGCAGTTCTTC. The variable domain in full, with the rest retrieved from reference TRBV11-2 and TRBJ2-1, is EAGVAQSPRYKIIEKRQSVAFWCNPISGHATLYWYQQILGQGPKLLIQFQNNGVVDDSQLPKDRFSAERLKGVDSTLKIQPAKLEDSAVYLCASSFPQGPGTMYNEQFFGPGTRLTVL.